The 17 T cell receptor beta chains in this list originate from one sample, sequenced in a study of blood T cell repertoires in COVID-19. Sequenced by immunoSEQ multiplex PCR; TCRdb stores in-frame clones only, minus some. The sample records about 150,000 clones, 70% to 90% being singletons. Sequencing was done on a sample of peripheral blood. The receptors derive from a man aged 60 to 69 with COVID-19, enrolled during active disease.

This clone was seen many times. V is TRBV7-9 and J is TRBJ1-4, with D tentatively TRBD1 (6 bases). This CDR3 is built from 15 residues. The V end lost 3 bases, the J end lost 5 bases, and 13 bases lay between the germline ends. Germline V gene data show CDR1 as SEHNR and CDR2 as FQNEAQ (reference sequence). The CDR3 bases are TGTGCCAGCAGCTTCGGGCGGACAGTCAATGAAAAACTGTTTTTT. Protein: CASSFGRTVNEKLFF.

The chain links TRBV18 to TRBJ1-1; 8 bases line up with TRBD1. Losses at the gene ends were 6 bases for V and 6 bases for J; bases not matched to a gene: 9. Per germline, CDR1 KGHSH and CDR2 LQKENI. The CDR3 is 14 amino acids. Here the CDR3 DNA reads TGTGCCAGCTCGGCCGACAGGGGTGGTTCTGAAGCTTTCTTT. Its protein product is CASSADRGGSEAFF.

V and J are TRBV3-1 (or the pseudogene TRBV3-2) and TRBJ1-4; D may be TRBD1 (5 bases). There are 14 residues in the CDR3. Germline CDR1 and CDR2: LGHDT and YNNKEL (reference sequence). The V gene lost 1 base and the J gene lost 8 bases, with 11 bases spanning the gap. In DNA form, the CDR3 reads TGTGCCAGCAGCCAAGTCTGGGCAGGGGAAAAACTGTTTTTT. Translated: CASSQVWAGEKLFF.

This sequence joins TRBV5-6 and TRBJ1-1, with TRBD1 matching over 8 bases. The germline CDR1 and CDR2 sequences are SGHDT and YYEEEE. V was clipped by 0 bases and J by 11 bases; unmatched bases: 6. The length of the CDR3 is 13 residues. The CDR3 here is CASSLGRGLEAFF. The CDR3 nucleotides read TGTGCCAGCAGCTTGGGCAGGGGGCTCGAGGCTTTCTTT.

J is TRBJ1-4 and V is TRBV9; 7 nucleotides line up with TRBD1. V trimming: 1 base; J trimming: 8 bases; junction bases outside the gene matches: 8. Germline V lookup: CDR1 SGDLS, CDR2 YYNGEE. This CDR3 has 15 amino acids. The chain's CDR3 is CASSVHTGEGEKLFF. The CDR3 bases are TGTGCCAGCAGCGTACATACAGGGGAAGGAGAAAAACTGTTTTTT.

The chain combines TRBV5-4 with TRBJ2-3, with D possibly being TRBD2 (6 bases). Germline V gives CDR1 SGHNT, CDR2 YYREEE (reference sequence). CDR3 length: 16 amino acids. V lost 0 bases and J 8 bases, leaving 19 bases between the germline ends. The DNA of the CDR3 is TGTGCCAGCAGCTTGGCCAGCCGGGAGCCCCGCCGTACGCAGTATTTT. Protein product: CASSLASREPRRTQYF.

This chain joins TRBV5-1 and TRBJ2-5; TRBD1 aligns across 10 bases. Germline values: CDR1 SGHRS, CDR2 YFSETQ. J lost 4 bases, V lost 4 bases, and 7 bases had no gene match. The CDR3 consists of 15 residues. CDR3: CASSPSRDRGETQYF. The CDR3 DNA reads TGCGCCAGCAGCCCGTCCCGGGACAGGGGAGAGACCCAGTACTTC. Looking up the rest from reference TRBV5-1 and TRBJ2-5 gives the full variable domain: KAGVTQTPRYLIKTRGQQVTLSCSPISGHRSVSWYQQTPGQGLQFLFEYFSETQRNKGNFPGRFSGRQFSNSRSEMNVSTLELGDSALYLCASSPSRDRGETQYFGPGTRLLVL.

The V gene is TRBV24-1, the J gene TRBJ2-3, with 8 bases fitting TRBD2. Unmatched junction bases numbered 11, after V lost 4 bases and J lost 6 bases. The germline V gene encodes CDR1 KGHDR and CDR2 SFDVKD. The CDR3 sequence is 16 residues long. CDR3 sequence: CATSDPTGRALDTQYF. The CDR3 coding sequence is TGTGCCACCAGTGACCCTACCGGGAGGGCCCTCGATACGCAGTATTTT.

V gene TRBV2 combines with J gene TRBJ1-5, with a possible D match to TRBD1 (5 bases). Germline V lookup: CDR1 SNHLY, CDR2 FYNNEI. The CDR3 consists of 15 residues. V lost 1 base and J 5 bases, leaving 12 bases between the germline ends. The CDR3 spells CASSEGREGYQPQHF. The CDR3 DNA sequence: TGTGCCAGCAGTGAAGGCAGGGAAGGTTATCAGCCCCAGCATTTT.

This chain uses TRBV24-1 with TRBJ1-2, with 7 bases identical to TRBD1. Germline V CDR1 and CDR2: KGHDR, SFDVKD. The V gene end was trimmed by 6 bases and the J gene end by 1 base; junction bases not matched to a gene: 4. The length of the CDR3 is 14 residues. This CDR3 is CATSQRQGNYGYTF. The CDR3 region has the DNA TGTGCCACCAGTCAAAGACAGGGTAACTATGGCTACACCTTC.

The rearrangement uses TRBV27 and TRBJ1-2, with 8 bases matching TRBD1. This CDR3 spans 14 amino acids. Losses at the gene ends were 3 bases for V and 2 bases for J; bases not matched to a gene: 2. Per the germline V gene, CDR1 is MNHEY and CDR2 is SMNVEV (reference sequence). The CDR3 DNA is TGTGCCAGCAGTTTGGCAGGGGGCAACTATGGCTACACCTTC. It specifies CASSLAGGNYGYTF.

This chain uses TRBV3-1 (or the pseudogene TRBV3-2) with TRBJ1-1; D not certain. The ends were cut back, 4 bases at V and 0 bases at J, with 9 bases in the middle. In germline, CDR1 is LGHDT, CDR2 YNNKEL (reference sequence). CDR3 length: 14 residues. As DNA, the CDR3 is TGTGCCAGCAGCCTCAGCGAAATGAACACTGAAGCTTTCTTT. Its protein is CASSLSEMNTEAFF.

The chain links TRBV5-5 to TRBJ2-1; TRBD2 matches at 7 bases. Germline V lookup: CDR1 SGHKS, CDR2 YYEKEE (reference sequence). The CDR3 sequence is 16 residues long. The V gene end was trimmed by 0 bases and the J gene end by 11 bases; junction bases not matched to a gene: 14. For the CDR3, the DNA is TGTGCCAGCAGCTTGGTAGCGGGCGCCGTGACAATGCAGCAGTTCTTC. Translation gives CASSLVAGAVTMQQFF.

V is TRBV7-6 and J is TRBJ1-5; 9 bases fit TRBD1. Germline V gene sequence: CDR1 SGHVS, CDR2 FNYEAQ. This CDR3 is 15 amino acids long. The J segment lost 1 base and the V segment lost 5 bases, leaving 3 bases of the junction unmatched. The CDR3, as DNA: TGTGCCAGCAGCGCCGGGACAGGGAGCAATCAGCCCCAGCATTTT. It translates to CASSAGTGSNQPQHF.

The genes are TRBV7-2 and TRBJ2-5, with 7 bases lining up with TRBD2. CDR1 SGHTA and CDR2 FQGNSA come from the germline V gene. The CDR3 is 15 residues long. The trim removed 8 bases at V and 4 bases at J, leaving 13 bases unmatched. The CDR3: CASCTRGGSGETQYF. CDR3 nucleotide sequence: TGTGCCAGCTGTACCCGTGGCGGGAGTGGAGAGACCCAGTACTTC.

The J gene is TRBJ1-2, the V gene TRBV19; 7 bases align to TRBD1. Germline V lookup: CDR1 LNHDA, CDR2 SQIVND (reference sequence). V dropped 2 bases and J dropped 2; count of bases not matched to a gene: 2. This CDR3 has 14 residues. Here the CDR3 DNA reads TGTGCCAGTAGTATACGGGGACAGAACTATGGCTACACCTTC. It translates to CASSIRGQNYGYTF.

The chain combines TRBV19 with TRBJ1-5; 11 bases line up with TRBD1. V dropped 7 bases and J dropped 4; count of bases not matched to a gene: 9. Germline lookup yields CDR1 LNHDA and CDR2 SQIVND (reference sequence). The CDR3 spans 16 residues. CDR3 nucleotide sequence: TGTGCCAGTAAAGGGTCGGACAGGGGGCTGAATCAGCCCCAGCATTTT. This gives the protein CASKGSDRGLNQPQHF.